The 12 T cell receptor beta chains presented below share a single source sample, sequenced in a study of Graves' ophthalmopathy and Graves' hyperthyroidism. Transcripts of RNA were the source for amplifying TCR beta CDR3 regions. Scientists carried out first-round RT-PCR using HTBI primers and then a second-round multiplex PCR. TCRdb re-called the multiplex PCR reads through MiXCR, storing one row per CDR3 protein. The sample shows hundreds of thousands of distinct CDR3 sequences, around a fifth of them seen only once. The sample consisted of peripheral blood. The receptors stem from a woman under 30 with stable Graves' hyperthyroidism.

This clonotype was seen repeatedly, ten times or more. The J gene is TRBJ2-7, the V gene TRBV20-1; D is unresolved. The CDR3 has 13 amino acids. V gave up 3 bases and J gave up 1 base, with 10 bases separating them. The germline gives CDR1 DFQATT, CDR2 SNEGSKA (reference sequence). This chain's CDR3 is CSASHTISYEQYF. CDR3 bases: TGCAGTGCTAGTCATACGATTTCCTACGAGCAGTACTTC.

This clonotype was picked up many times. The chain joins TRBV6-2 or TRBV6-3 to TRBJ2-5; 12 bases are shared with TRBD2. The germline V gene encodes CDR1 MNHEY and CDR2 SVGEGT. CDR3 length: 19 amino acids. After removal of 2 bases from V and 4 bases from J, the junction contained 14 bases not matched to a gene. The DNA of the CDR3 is TGTGCCAGCAGTTACACCCTCCGTCGACTAGCGGGAGAGGGAGAGACCCAGTACTTC. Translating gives CASSYTLRRLAGEGETQYF.

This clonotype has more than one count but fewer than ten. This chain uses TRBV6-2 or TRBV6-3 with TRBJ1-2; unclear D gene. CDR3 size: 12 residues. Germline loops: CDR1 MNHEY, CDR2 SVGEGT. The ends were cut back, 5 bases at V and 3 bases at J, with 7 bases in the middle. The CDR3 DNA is TGTGCCAGCAGTACAGCGTACTATGGCTACACCTTC. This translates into CASSTAYYGYTF.

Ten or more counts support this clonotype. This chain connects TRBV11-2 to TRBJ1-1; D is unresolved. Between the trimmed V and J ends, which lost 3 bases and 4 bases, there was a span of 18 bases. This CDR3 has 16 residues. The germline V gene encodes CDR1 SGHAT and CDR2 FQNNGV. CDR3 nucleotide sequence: TGTGCCAGCAGCTTTGGAGATTTGGGATTCCTCACTGAAGCTTTCTTT. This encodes CASSFGDLGFLTEAFF.

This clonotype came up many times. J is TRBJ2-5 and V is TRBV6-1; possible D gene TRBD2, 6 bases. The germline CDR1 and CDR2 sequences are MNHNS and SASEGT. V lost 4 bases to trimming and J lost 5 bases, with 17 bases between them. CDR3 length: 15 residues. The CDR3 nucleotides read TGTGCCAGCAGTGTGGAACTAGGAGGGTACGAGACCCAGTACTTC. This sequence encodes CASSVELGGYETQYF.

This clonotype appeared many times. The CDR3, as DNA: TGTGCCAGCAGCAGCAGGGGCTCCTACGAGCAGTACTTC. It codes for CASSSRGSYEQYF. V usage is TRBV7-2 and J usage is TRBJ2-7, with D tentatively TRBD1 (6 bases). Trimming stripped 5 bases from V and 0 bases from J, with 8 bases between. The CDR3 is 13 amino acids. Per the germline V gene, CDR1 is SGHTA and CDR2 is FQGNSA.

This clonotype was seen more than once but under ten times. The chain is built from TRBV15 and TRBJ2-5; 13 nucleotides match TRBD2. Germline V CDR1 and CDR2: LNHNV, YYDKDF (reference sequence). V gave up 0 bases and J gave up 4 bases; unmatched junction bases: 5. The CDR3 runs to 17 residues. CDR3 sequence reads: CATSRDRRTSGGETQYF. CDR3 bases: TGTGCCACCAGCAGAGATAGGCGGACTAGCGGGGGAGAGACCCAGTACTTC.

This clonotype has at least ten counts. CDR3 loop: CASSEQTWYQETQYF. CDR3 bases: TGTGCCAGCAGTGAACAAACTTGGTACCAAGAGACCCAGTACTTC. The chain combines TRBV25-1 with TRBJ2-5; D unresolved. The germline V gene has CDR1 MGHDK and CDR2 SYGVNS. V was shortened by 2 bases and J by 0 bases, with 10 bases between the two germline ends. The CDR3 covers 15 residues.

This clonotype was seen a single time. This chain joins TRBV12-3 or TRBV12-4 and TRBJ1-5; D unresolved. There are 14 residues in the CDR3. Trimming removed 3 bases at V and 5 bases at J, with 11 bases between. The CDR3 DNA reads TGTGCCAGCAGTTTCTTCGAAAGTGATCAGCCCCAGCATTTT. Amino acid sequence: CASSFFESDQPQHF.

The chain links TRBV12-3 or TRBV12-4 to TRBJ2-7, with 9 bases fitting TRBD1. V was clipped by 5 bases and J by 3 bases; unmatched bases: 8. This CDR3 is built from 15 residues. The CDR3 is CASSDPTGGYYEQYF. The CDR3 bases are TGTGCCAGCAGTGACCCGACAGGGGGATACTACGAGCAGTACTTC.

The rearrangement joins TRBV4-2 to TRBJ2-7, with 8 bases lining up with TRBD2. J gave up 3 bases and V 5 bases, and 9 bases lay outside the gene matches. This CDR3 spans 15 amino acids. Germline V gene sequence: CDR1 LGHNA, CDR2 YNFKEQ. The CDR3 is CASSSHRREDYEQYF. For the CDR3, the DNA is TGTGCCAGCAGCTCGCACCGGCGGGAGGACTACGAGCAGTACTTC.

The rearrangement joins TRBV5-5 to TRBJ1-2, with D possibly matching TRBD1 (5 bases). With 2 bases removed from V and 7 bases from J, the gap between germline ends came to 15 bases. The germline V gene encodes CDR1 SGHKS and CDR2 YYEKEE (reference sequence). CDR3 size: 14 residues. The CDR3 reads CASSFSQGATGYTF. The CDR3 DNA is TGTGCCAGCAGCTTCAGTCAGGGAGCGACTGGCTACACCTTC.